The 9 T cell receptor delta chains listed next were all sequenced from one sample in a study of gamma-delta T cells after stem cell transplantation. TCRdb repeated clone calling on the RT-PCR reads with CATT. This sample has approximately 2,600 delta-chain clones; approximately 4% occur once, and the top ten carry approximately 14%. The sample comprised gamma-delta T cells. The receptors come from a human donor. It is not recorded whose cells these are; they may come from a transplant donor.

This clone is termed large. This chain connects TRDV2 to TRDJ1, with a tentative D call TRDD3 (5 bases). CDR1 GEAIGNYY and CDR2 EKD come from the germline V gene. Trimming left V 1 base short and J 0 bases short, with 17 bases between. The CDR3 consists of 17 residues. CDR3 protein: CACDTVGDLLNTDKLIF. CDR3 DNA: TGTGCCTGTGACACTGTAGGGGACCTCCTTAACACCGATAAACTCATCTTT.

This clone was found a few times. The rearrangement uses TRDV2 and TRDJ3, with 8 bases that match TRDD3. The CDR3 totals 18 residues. J was trimmed by 2 bases and V by 2 bases; bases with no gene match: 7. Per the germline V gene, CDR1 is GEAIGNYY and CDR2 is EKD. The CDR3 sequence is CACDSWGNDPWDTRQMFF. The CDR3, as DNA: TGTGCCTGTGACAGCTGGGGGAACGACCCCTGGGACACCCGACAGATGTTTTTC.

Notes on this clone: A far larger clone is one base from this, pointing to a likely read error. Other DNA sequences from this sample encode an identical CDR3 as well. The chain employs TRDV2 and TRDJ1, with unresolved D. CDR3 length: 16 residues. Per the germline V gene, CDR1 is GEAIGNYY and CDR2 is EKD. Deletions cut 2 bases from V and 0 bases from J, with 15 bases between. The CDR3 nucleotides are TGTGCCTGTGACATGGTGGGAGACAAATACACCGATAAACTCATCTTT. Translated, it gives CACDMVGDKYTDKLIF.

The chain recombines TRDV2 with TRDJ1, with D possibly TRDD3 on 6 matching bases. This CDR3 region has 23 residues. Trimming shortened V by 1 base and J by 0 bases, and 35 bases separated the two germline ends. The germline gives CDR1 GEAIGNYY, CDR2 EKD. The CDR3 sequence: CACDTLDTAGDNSSSQYTDKLIF. In nucleotides, the CDR3 is TGTGCCTGTGACACACTTGACACGGCTGGGGACAACAGTTCCTCTCAGTACACCGATAAACTCATCTTT.

In its sample, this clone ranks as medium-sized. The chain carries TRDV2 and TRDJ1, with D possibly matching TRDD3 (6 bases). Germline V lookup: CDR1 GEAIGNYY, CDR2 EKD. There are 15 residues in the CDR3. V lost 1 base to trimming and J lost 4 bases, with 15 bases between them. The CDR3 protein is CACDTVGGRNDKLIF. CDR3 DNA: TGTGCCTGTGACACGGTGGGGGGACGTAACGATAAACTCATCTTT.

This clone is medium-sized (0.01 to 0.1%). The rearrangement uses TRDV2 and TRDJ1, with D possibly matching TRDD3 (6 bases). Germline values: CDR1 GEAIGNYY, CDR2 EKD. CDR3 length equals 17 residues. V gave up 1 base and J gave up 2 bases, with 19 bases separating them. The CDR3 reads CACDTLAGAGTTDKLIF. CDR3 nucleotide sequence: TGTGCCTGTGACACGTTAGCTGGGGCTGGTACGACCGATAAACTCATCTTT.

The V call is TRDV2, the J call TRDJ1; 9 bases are shared with TRDD3. CDR1 and CDR2 (germline): GEAIGNYY, EKD. This CDR3 region has 17 residues. V lost 3 bases to trimming and J lost 0 bases; unmatched junction nucleotides: 10. The CDR3 bases are TGTGCCTGTGACTCCCTCGTACTGGGGGAACACACCGATAAACTCATCTTT. Translating gives CACDSLVLGEHTDKLIF.

A few counts support this clone. This sequence is one base from a far larger clone and is likely a read error. At the DNA level, this CDR3 is encoded by other sequences in the same sample as well. Here the CDR3 DNA reads TGTGCCTGTGACACCATTCTACTGGGGGATACAGAAGGGACGGGTAAACTCATCTTC. Translating gives CACDTILLGDTEGTGKLIF. The chain has TRDV2 and TRDJ1, with 12 bases matching TRDD3. This CDR3 is built from 19 residues. In germline, CDR1 is GEAIGNYY, CDR2 EKD.

With regard to this clone: One end of the junction does not line up with germline, which may come from a read error. The chain links TRDV2 to TRDJ1, with 9 bases aligning to TRDD3. This CDR3 region has 19 residues. CDR1 is GEAIGNYY and CDR2 is EKD in the germline V gene. Written as DNA, the CDR3 is TGTGCCTGTGACCCACTAAACGAAAACGGGGATACGCAACCCGATAAACCCATCTTT. As protein: CACDPLNENGDTQPDKPIF.